The 29 T cell receptor beta chains given below trace back to one sample, sequenced in a study of human T cells and chemical hapten exposure. TCRdb re-called the RACE reads with MiXCR, one entry per CDR3 protein. The sample yields about 200,000 distinct CDR3 sequences, around a quarter seen once. Specified time point: patch test 3, about 24 weeks after DPC sensitization. Treatment here: therapeutic diphenylcyclopropenone sensitization with weekly scalp DPC. The sequencing used whole blood, collected in connection with sensitization to the hapten diphenylcyclopropenone (DPC). The receptors shown here come from a woman aged 40 to 50 with alopecia areata. Some clones in this sample may be carry-over from other donors' samples.

This clonotype came up a few times. The J gene is TRBJ2-1, the V gene TRBV6-5; 8 positions match TRBD1. In germline, CDR1 is MNHEY, CDR2 SVGAGI. J gave up 4 bases and V 5 bases, and 7 bases lay outside the gene matches. The CDR3 length is 15 residues. CDR3 region: CASSPRGPRYNEQFF. The CDR3 DNA sequence: TGTGCCAGCAGTCCCAGGGGGCCCCGATACAATGAGCAGTTCTTC.

This clonotype has ten or more counts. V is TRBV5-1 and J is TRBJ2-5, with 14 bases matching TRBD2. CDR1 is SGHRS, CDR2 YFSETQ, per germline. The CDR3 is 17 amino acids. V gave up 1 base and J gave up 5 bases; unmatched junction bases: 7. The CDR3 is CASSLTGLAGVGETQYF. CDR3 DNA sequence: TGCGCCAGCAGCTTGACGGGACTAGCGGGAGTGGGGGAGACCCAGTACTTC.

This clonotype was seen a handful of times. J is TRBJ1-1 and V is TRBV7-2; weak D call: TRBD1 (5 bases). Trimming removed 5 bases at V and 1 base at J, with 14 bases between. The CDR3 contains 15 residues. CDR1 and CDR2 from the germline V gene are SGHTA and FQGNSA. The CDR3, as DNA: TGTGCCAGCAGCCCCTTGAGGGGCACGAACACTGAAGCTTTCTTT. Translated, it gives CASSPLRGTNTEAFF.

V gene TRBV5-1 combines with J gene TRBJ2-5, with no clear D. With 4 bases removed from V and 3 bases from J, the gap between germline ends came to 7 bases. The CDR3 has 12 amino acids. CDR1 is SGHRS and CDR2 is YFSETQ in the germline V gene. The CDR3 DNA follows: TGCGCCAGCAGCGCAAGGAAAGAGACCCAGTACTTC. It translates to CASSARKETQYF.

This clonotype turned up a few times. The chain has TRBV7-9 and TRBJ2-2; D is possibly TRBD2 (6 bases). Trimming took off 3 bases at V and 6 bases at J, with 14 bases between the two ends. Germline CDR1 and CDR2: SEHNR and FQNEAQ (reference sequence). There are 15 residues in the CDR3. CDR3 residues: CASSFSPGGAGELFF. The CDR3 bases are TGTGCCAGCAGCTTCTCACCCGGAGGGGCCGGGGAGCTGTTTTTT. The full variable domain, with the rest looked up from reference TRBV7-9 and TRBJ2-2, is DTGVSQNPRHKITKRGQNVTFRCDPISEHNRLYWYRQTLGQGPEFLTYFQNEAQLEKSRLLSDRFSAERPKGSFSTLEIQRTEQGDSAMYLCASSFSPGGAGELFFGEGSRLTVL.

This clonotype was detected a few times. The rearrangement uses TRBV28 and TRBJ1-2; maybe TRBD1 (6 bases). This CDR3 is 15 amino acids long. The germline V gene has CDR1 MDHEN and CDR2 SYDVKM. V lost 5 bases and J lost 3, with 16 bases in between. DNA of the CDR3: TGTGCCAGCAGTCGATACCTGACAGGATACTATGGCTACACCTTC. Its protein product is CASSRYLTGYYGYTF.

This clonotype was recorded a few times. The gene calls are TRBV10-3 and TRBJ1-2, with D possibly matching TRBD1 (5 bases). The V and J ends lost 0 bases and 4 bases respectively, with 15 bases between them. CDR1 ENHRY and CDR2 SYGVKD come from the germline V gene. The CDR3 length is 16 residues. The CDR3 loop reads CAISESRPTALYGYTF. CDR3 DNA sequence: TGTGCCATCAGTGAGTCGAGGCCGACAGCCCTCTATGGCTACACCTTC.

This clonotype occurred a few times. The V call is TRBV7-2, the J call TRBJ2-5; perhaps TRBD2 as D (6 bases). CDR3 size: 14 residues. Germline CDR1 is SGHTA and CDR2 is FQGNSA. V was shortened by 5 bases and J by 1 base, with 11 bases between the two germline ends. The CDR3 reads CASSPPGLQETQYF. The DNA for the CDR3 is TGTGCCAGCAGCCCCCCGGGACTCCAAGAGACCCAGTACTTC.

This chain connects TRBV4-3 to TRBJ2-6; D is uncertain. Germline assignment: CDR1 LGHNA and CDR2 YSLEER. The CDR3 has 15 residues. The V gene lost 0 bases and the J gene lost 1 base, with 4 bases spanning the gap. This chain's CDR3 is CASSQDGSGANVLTF. In nucleotides, the CDR3 is TGCGCCAGCAGCCAAGATGGTTCTGGGGCCAACGTCCTGACTTTC.

The genes are TRBV4-1 and TRBJ1-5; D remains unclear. The CDR3 length is 13 residues. CDR1 is MGHRA, CDR2 YSYEKL, per germline. Deletions cut 4 bases from V and 5 bases from J, with 9 bases between. CDR3 in DNA: TGCGCCAGCAGCCCTTCGACTGATCAGCCCCAGCATTTT. Translation gives CASSPSTDQPQHF.

This clonotype was detected once. V usage is TRBV5-1 and J usage is TRBJ1-1, with 10 bases that match TRBD1. There are 16 residues in the CDR3. The V gene's germline CDR1 is SGHRS and CDR2 YFSETQ. With V trimmed by 2 bases and J by 5 bases, 9 bases remained unmatched. In DNA form, the CDR3 reads TGCGCCAGCAGCTTATTACCCGGGACAGGGGATACTGAAGCTTTCTTT. This gives the protein CASSLLPGTGDTEAFF.

As concerns this clonotype: One end of the junction fails to match germline, which may point to a read error. This chain links TRBV4-3 with TRBJ2-6; 10 bases map to TRBD1. CDR1 and CDR2 from the germline V gene are LGHNA and YSLEER. The CDR3 length is 20 residues. This CDR3 is CASSQRLQGQGTGGANVLTF. The CDR3 coding sequence is TGTGCCAGCAGCCAACGATTACAGGGACAGGGGACAGGGGGGGCCAACGTCCTGACTTTC.

V gene TRBV3-1 combines with J gene TRBJ2-5, with TRBD2 matching over 9 bases. CDR1 and CDR2 from the germline V gene are LGHDT and YNNKEL (reference sequence). With V trimmed by 1 base and J by 5 bases, 5 bases remained unmatched. The CDR3 has 15 residues. The CDR3 nucleotides read TGTGCCAGCAGCCAAGCGGCTAGCGGGGCCGAGACCCAGTACTTC. It codes for CASSQAASGAETQYF.

The gene calls are TRBV20-1 and TRBJ2-3; no firm D call. The germline V and J ends were trimmed by 4 bases and 4 bases, with 9 bases remaining between them. The CDR3 has 12 residues. Germline V gives CDR1 DFQATT, CDR2 SNEGSKA (reference sequence). The CDR3 bases are TGCAGTGCTATATTCCTGCCAGATACGCAGTATTTT. Protein sequence: CSAIFLPDTQYF.

This clonotype appeared a few times. The chain has TRBV5-1 and TRBJ1-1; 7 positions match TRBD1. The CDR3 has 13 residues. Trimming at V came to 7 bases and at J to 2 bases, leaving 5 bases not matched to a gene. In germline, CDR1 is SGHRS, CDR2 YFSETQ. CDR3 sequence (DNA): TGCGCCAGCGCGGGACAGACTAACACTGAAGCTTTCTTT. Translating it yields CASAGQTNTEAFF.

J is TRBJ2-1 and V is TRBV28; 10 bases are shared with TRBD2. Germline V CDR1 and CDR2: MDHEN, SYDVKM. Trimming took 2 bases from V and 8 from J; bases not matched to a gene: 9. The CDR3 has 16 residues. The CDR3 DNA is TGTGCCAGCAGTTTACGGGGTCTAGCGGGAGTCGATGAGCAGTTCTTC. This encodes CASSLRGLAGVDEQFF. The complete variable domain, with remaining parts taken from reference TRBV28 and TRBJ2-1, reads DVKVTQSSRYLVKRTGEKVFLECVQDMDHENMFWYRQDPGLGLRLIYFSYDVKMKEKGDIPEGYSVSREKKERFSLILESASTNQTSMYLCASSLRGLAGVDEQFFGPGTRLTVL.

There are many counts of this clonotype. The V gene is TRBV20-1, the J gene TRBJ2-7; D is uncertain. The CDR3 consists of 14 residues. Trimming pared 1 base from V and 0 bases from J, leaving 10 bases between. Germline V gene sequence: CDR1 DFQATT, CDR2 SNEGSKA (reference sequence). CDR3 protein: CSARGHLSSYEQYF. The CDR3 DNA follows: TGCAGTGCTAGAGGTCACCTCAGCTCCTACGAGCAGTACTTC.

This clonotype occurred a few times. V usage is TRBV7-2 and J usage is TRBJ2-2, with 7 bases that match TRBD2. The CDR3 sequence is 15 residues long. V was pared by 5 bases and J by 4 bases, with 7 bases of the junction left unmatched. Germline lookup yields CDR1 SGHTA and CDR2 FQGNSA. The CDR3 DNA is TGTGCCAGCAGCCAGCGGGACCTACCCACCGGGGAGCTGTTTTTT. Translated, it gives CASSQRDLPTGELFF. The whole variable domain, remainder taken from reference TRBV7-2 and TRBJ2-2, is GAGVSQSPSNKVTEKGKDVELRCDPISGHTALYWYRQSLGQGLEFLIYFQGNSAPDKSGLPSDRFSAERTGGSVSTLTIQRTQQEDSAVYLCASSQRDLPTGELFFGEGSRLTVL.

This clonotype was detected a few times. The rearrangement links TRBV29-1 to TRBJ2-3; TRBD2 matches at 7 bases. V shed 1 base, J shed 4 bases, and the junction held 5 bases outside the gene matches. Germline V gene data show CDR1 as SQVTM and CDR2 as ANQGSEA. CDR3 length equals 14 residues. CDR3 DNA: TGCAGCGTTGAAGGCGGGAGTAGCCCAGATACGCAGTATTTT. This encodes CSVEGGSSPDTQYF.

This clonotype was seen repeatedly, ten times or more. V gene TRBV20-1 combines with J gene TRBJ1-1, with D possibly being TRBD1 (6 bases). Trimming pared 0 bases from V and 3 bases from J, leaving 11 bases between. The length of the CDR3 is 14 residues. In germline, CDR1 is DFQATT, CDR2 SNEGSKA (reference sequence). As DNA, the CDR3 is TGCAGTGCTAGAGAGACCGACAGGTACACTGAAGCTTTCTTT. It yields the protein CSARETDRYTEAFF.

The V and J genes are TRBV3-1 and TRBJ2-5; no definite D call. The CDR3 has 14 amino acids. V gave up 0 bases and J gave up 1 base, with 6 bases separating them. CDR1 and CDR2 (germline): LGHDT, YNNKEL (reference sequence). CDR3 in DNA: TGTGCCAGCAGCCAAGAGTCAGCCCAAGAGACCCAGTACTTC. This codes for CASSQESAQETQYF.

This clonotype came up a few times. The chain employs TRBV4-2 and TRBJ2-7; the D call may be TRBD1 or TRBD2 (7 bases each). V was shortened by 0 bases and J by 0 bases, with 15 bases between the two germline ends. The CDR3 loop spans 17 amino acids. The germline gives CDR1 LGHNA, CDR2 YNFKEQ. The CDR3 spells CASSQEGGGPSSYEQYF. CDR3 nucleotides: TGTGCCAGCAGCCAAGAGGGAGGGGGCCCAAGCTCCTACGAGCAGTACTTC.

This chain joins TRBV6-6 and TRBJ1-5; TRBD1 matches 9 bases. Per the germline V gene, CDR1 is MNHNY and CDR2 is SVGAGI (reference sequence). Trimming took 0 bases from V and 6 from J; bases not matched to a gene: 9. The CDR3 contains 17 residues. The CDR3 sequence is CASSYSFLDRGIQPQHF. The CDR3 DNA sequence: TGTGCCAGCAGTTACTCCTTCCTGGACAGGGGTATTCAGCCCCAGCATTTT.

CDR3 DNA: TGTGCCATCAGCGAAAGAGGTACGCAGTATTTT. Translated, it gives CAISERGTQYF. The V gene is TRBV10-3, the J gene TRBJ2-3, with no clear D. CDR3 length: 11 amino acids. Germline CDR1 is ENHRY and CDR2 is SYGVKD. The germline V and J ends were trimmed by 6 bases and 8 bases, with 9 bases remaining between them.

The rearrangement joins TRBV6-6 to TRBJ2-3, with TRBD2 identical over 10 bases. CDR3 size: 13 residues. Germline V gene data show CDR1 as MNHNY and CDR2 as SVGAGI (reference sequence). V gave up 6 bases and J gave up 6 bases; unmatched junction bases: 3. CDR3: CASRTSGPDTQYF. In nucleotides, the CDR3 is TGTGCCAGCAGGACTAGCGGGCCGGATACGCAGTATTTT.

The chain is built from TRBV6-2 or TRBV6-3 and TRBJ2-1, with D maybe TRBD2 (6 bases). Germline V lookup: CDR1 MNHEY, CDR2 SVGEGT. Trimming took 11 bases from V and 4 from J, leaving 6 bases between them. The CDR3 length is 10 residues. As DNA, the CDR3 is TGTGCCGGGGGGTACAATGAGCAGTTCTTC. This sequence encodes CAGGYNEQFF.

Only a few counts were recorded for this clonotype. J is TRBJ2-7 and V is TRBV5-1; 7 bases are shared with TRBD1. V dropped 2 bases and J dropped 0; count of bases not matched to a gene: 5. This CDR3 contains 15 residues. Germline V gene data show CDR1 as SGHRS and CDR2 as YFSETQ. The CDR3 coding sequence is TGCGCCAGCAGCTTCCTCGGACAGGACTCCTACGAGCAGTACTTC. Protein sequence: CASSFLGQDSYEQYF.

The chain carries TRBV12-3 or TRBV12-4 and TRBJ1-5, with D tentatively TRBD1 (5 bases). V was clipped by 4 bases and J by 9 bases, with 13 bases between them. CDR3 size: 13 residues. The CDR3, as DNA: TGTGCCAGCAGTTCACAGGTCGCGGGGCCCCAGCATTTT. Its protein product is CASSSQVAGPQHF.

This clonotype was picked up a small number of times. The V gene is TRBV6-2 or TRBV6-3, the J gene TRBJ1-5; TRBD1 might be the D (6 bases). The CDR3 has 15 amino acids. Germline CDR1 reads MNHEY; CDR2 reads SVGEGT. Between the trimmed V and J ends, which lost 7 bases and 2 bases, there was a span of 15 bases. Here the CDR3 DNA reads TGTGCCAGCAAGATAACAGGGCCGGGCAATCAGCCCCAGCATTTT. Protein sequence: CASKITGPGNQPQHF.